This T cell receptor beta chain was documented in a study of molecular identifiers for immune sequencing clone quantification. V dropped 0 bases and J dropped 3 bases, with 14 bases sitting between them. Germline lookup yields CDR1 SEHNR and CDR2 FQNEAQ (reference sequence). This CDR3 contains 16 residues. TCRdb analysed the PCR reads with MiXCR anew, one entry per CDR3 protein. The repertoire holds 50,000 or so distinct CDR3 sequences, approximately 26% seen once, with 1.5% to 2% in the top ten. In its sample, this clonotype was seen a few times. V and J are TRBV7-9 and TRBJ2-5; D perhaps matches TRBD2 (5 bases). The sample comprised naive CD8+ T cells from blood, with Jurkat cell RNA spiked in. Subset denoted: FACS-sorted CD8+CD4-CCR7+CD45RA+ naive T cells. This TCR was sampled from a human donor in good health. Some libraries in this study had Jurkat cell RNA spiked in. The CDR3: CASSLAWASNEETQYF. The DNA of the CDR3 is TGTGCCAGCAGCTTAGCGTGGGCTAGCAACGAAGAGACCCAGTACTTC.